This TCR beta chain was captured by sequencing in a study of Ad26.COV2.S vaccination and SARS-CoV-2 variants. Notes on the study in general: The TCR breadth and depth analyses may have produced an underestimate of total T cell responses.

Specified treatment: over 15 received Ad26.COV2.S at low or high dose, single or two shots; about 5 received placebo; per-sample allocation not given. It was on day 63 after the first vaccine or placebo injection that samples were taken. Details on this clone: Its antigen remains unknown.

The length of the CDR3 is 13 residues. Germline V gene data show CDR1 as MDHEN and CDR2 as SYDVKM. Trimming shortened V by 6 bases and J by 4 bases, and 12 bases separated the two germline ends. Assay: immunoSEQ multiplex PCR; the TCRdb copy retains only in-frame clones and omits some. The sample has roughly 500,000 clones; around 90% are singletons. This sample comprised peripheral blood, obtained in a trial of Ad26.COV2.S vaccine versus placebo. The receptor comes from a person between 18 and 59 years old who received the Ad26.COV2.S COVID-19 vaccine or a placebo. The rearrangement uses TRBV28 and TRBJ2-5; the D is unclear. This CDR3 is CASSRYGGETQYF. CDR3 DNA sequence: TGTGCCAGCAGCCGCTATGGCGGAGAGACCCAGTACTTC.